This T cell receptor (beta chain) was recorded in a study of technical replicates of blood from a few donors. V was pared by 2 bases and J by 2 bases, with 11 bases between. CDR3 size: 15 residues. The germline V gene encodes CDR1 MGHRA and CDR2 YSYEKL. Sequencing was performed with immunoSEQ multiplex PCR; in TCRdb, only in-frame clones are kept and a portion is missing. Seen here are about 85,000 clones, around 94% observed once, and the top ten hold approximately 0.27%. The genes are TRBV4-1 and TRBJ2-3; D is unclear. The source of this sequence is a human donor in good health. The sample was T cells isolated from PBMCs. The CDR3 sequence is CASSQFRSYTDTQYF. CDR3 nucleotides: TGCGCCAGCAGCCAATTCCGGTCCTACACAGATACGCAGTATTTT.